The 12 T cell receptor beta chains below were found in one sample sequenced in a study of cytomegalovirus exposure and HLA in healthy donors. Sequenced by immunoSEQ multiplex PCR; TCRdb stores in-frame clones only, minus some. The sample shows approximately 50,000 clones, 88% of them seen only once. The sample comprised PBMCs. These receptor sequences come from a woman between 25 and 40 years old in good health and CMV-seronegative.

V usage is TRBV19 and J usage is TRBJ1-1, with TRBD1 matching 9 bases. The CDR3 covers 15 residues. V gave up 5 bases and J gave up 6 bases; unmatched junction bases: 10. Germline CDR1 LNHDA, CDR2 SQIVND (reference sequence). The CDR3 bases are TGTGCCAGTAGTGCCGGGACAGGGTCGTGGGCTGAAGCTTTCTTT. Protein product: CASSAGTGSWAEAFF.

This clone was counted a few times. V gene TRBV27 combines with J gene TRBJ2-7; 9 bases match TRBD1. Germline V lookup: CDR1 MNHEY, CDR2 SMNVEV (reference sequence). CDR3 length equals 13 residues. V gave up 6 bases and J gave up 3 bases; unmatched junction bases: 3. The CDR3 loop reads CASRTGGNYEQYF. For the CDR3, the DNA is TGTGCCAGCAGGACAGGGGGTAACTACGAGCAGTACTTC.

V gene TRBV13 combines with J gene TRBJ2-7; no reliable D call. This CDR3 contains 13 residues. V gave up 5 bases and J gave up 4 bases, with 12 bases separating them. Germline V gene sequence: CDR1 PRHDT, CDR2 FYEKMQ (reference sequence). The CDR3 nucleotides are TGTGCCAGCAGCCGTCTAGTGAGGTACGAGCAGTACTTC. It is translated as CASSRLVRYEQYF.

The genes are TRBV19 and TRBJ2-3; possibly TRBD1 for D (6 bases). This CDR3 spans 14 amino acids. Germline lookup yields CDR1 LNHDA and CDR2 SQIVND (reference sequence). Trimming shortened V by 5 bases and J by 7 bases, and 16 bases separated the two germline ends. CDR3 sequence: CASSFRQAPNTQYF. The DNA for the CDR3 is TGTGCCAGTAGTTTCAGACAGGCCCCCAATACGCAGTATTTT.

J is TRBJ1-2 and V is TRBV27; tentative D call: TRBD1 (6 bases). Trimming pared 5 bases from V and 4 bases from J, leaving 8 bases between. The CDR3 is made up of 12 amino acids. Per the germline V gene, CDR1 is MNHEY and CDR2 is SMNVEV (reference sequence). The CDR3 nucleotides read TGTGCCAGCAGTATAGGGGGCTATGGCTACACCTTC. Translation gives CASSIGGYGYTF.

CDR3 in DNA: TGCGCCAGCAGCTTTCAGGGTTCGTACGAGCAGTACTTC. This gives the protein CASSFQGSYEQYF. The rearrangement joins TRBV5-1 to TRBJ2-7; possible D gene TRBD1, 5 bases. Looked up from germline, CDR1 is SGHRS and CDR2 is YFSETQ. V lost 2 bases, J lost 4 bases, and 10 bases lay in between. This CDR3 comprises 13 residues.

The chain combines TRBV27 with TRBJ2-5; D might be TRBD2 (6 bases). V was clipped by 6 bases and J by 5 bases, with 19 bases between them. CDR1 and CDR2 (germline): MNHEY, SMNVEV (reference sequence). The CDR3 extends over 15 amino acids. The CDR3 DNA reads TGTGCCAGCAGACCTTGGGCGGAGGGCCACGAGACCCAGTACTTC. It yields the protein CASRPWAEGHETQYF.

CDR3 protein: CASSQGGYEQFF. CDR3 sequence (DNA): TGCGCCAGCAGCCAAGGGGGCTATGAGCAGTTCTTC. This rearrangement joins TRBV4-1 to TRBJ2-1, with a possible D match to TRBD1 (5 bases). Germline loops: CDR1 MGHRA, CDR2 YSYEKL. This CDR3 has 12 amino acids. The ends were cut back, 1 base at V and 8 bases at J, with 6 bases in the middle.

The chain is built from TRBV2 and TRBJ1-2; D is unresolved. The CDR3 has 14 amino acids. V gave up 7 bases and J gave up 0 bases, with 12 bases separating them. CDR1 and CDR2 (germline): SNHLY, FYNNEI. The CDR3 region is CASIGSGSNYGYTF. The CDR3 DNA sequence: TGTGCCAGCATCGGCTCGGGATCTAACTATGGCTACACCTTC.

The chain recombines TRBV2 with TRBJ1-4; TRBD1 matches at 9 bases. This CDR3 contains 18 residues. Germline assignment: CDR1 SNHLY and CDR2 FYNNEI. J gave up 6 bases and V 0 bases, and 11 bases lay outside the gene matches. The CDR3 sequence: CASSEALIGTGLHEKLFF. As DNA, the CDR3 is TGTGCCAGCAGTGAAGCGCTTATCGGGACAGGGTTACATGAAAAACTGTTTTTT. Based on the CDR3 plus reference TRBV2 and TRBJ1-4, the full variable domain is EPEVTQTPSHQVTQMGQEVILRCVPISNHLYFYWYRQILGQKVEFLVSFYNNEISEKSEIFDDQFSVERPDGSNFTLKIRSTKLEDSAMYFCASSEALIGTGLHEKLFFGSGTQLSVL.

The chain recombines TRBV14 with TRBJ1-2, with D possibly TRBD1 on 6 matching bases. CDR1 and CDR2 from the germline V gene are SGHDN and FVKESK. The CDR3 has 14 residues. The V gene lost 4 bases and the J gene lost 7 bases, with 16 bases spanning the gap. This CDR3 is CASSPRTDYGGYTF. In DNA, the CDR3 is TGTGCCAGCAGCCCCAGGACAGATTATGGTGGCTACACCTTC.

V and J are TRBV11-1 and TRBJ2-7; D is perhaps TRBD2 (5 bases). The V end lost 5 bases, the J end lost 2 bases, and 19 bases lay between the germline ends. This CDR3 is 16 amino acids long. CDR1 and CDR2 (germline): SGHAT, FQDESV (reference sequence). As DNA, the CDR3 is TGTGCCAGCAGCGCTAGGACTCAAGGACGGACCTACGAGCAGTACTTC. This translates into CASSARTQGRTYEQYF.